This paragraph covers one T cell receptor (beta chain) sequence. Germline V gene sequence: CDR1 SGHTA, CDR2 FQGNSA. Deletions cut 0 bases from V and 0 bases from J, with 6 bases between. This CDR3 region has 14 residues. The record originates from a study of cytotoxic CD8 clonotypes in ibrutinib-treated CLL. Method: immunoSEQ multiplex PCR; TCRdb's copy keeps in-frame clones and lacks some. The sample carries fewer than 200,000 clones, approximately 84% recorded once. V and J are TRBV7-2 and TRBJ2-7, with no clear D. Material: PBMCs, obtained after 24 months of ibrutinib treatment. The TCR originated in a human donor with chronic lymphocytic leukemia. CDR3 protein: CASSLASSSYEQYF. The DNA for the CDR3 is TGTGCCAGCAGCTTAGCCTCCAGCTCCTACGAGCAGTACTTC.